These 3 T cell receptor beta chains share one sample of origin, sequenced in a study of blood T cells in healthy people across ages. PCR was performed a second time for about 7 to 12 cycles using a sample-barcoded 5' primer and a J-beta primer mix. TCRdb ran MiXCR on the 5' RACE reads and lists one entry per CDR3 protein. The data hold more than 500,000 distinct CDR3 sequences, with 25% to 30% observed a single time. The sequencing sample was made of blood. These receptors originate from a woman in her 70s in good health.

The chain carries TRBV6-1 and TRBJ1-1; D ambiguous. This CDR3 has 14 residues. The V and J ends lost 8 bases and 0 bases respectively, with 13 bases between them. From germline, CDR1 is MNHNS and CDR2 SASEGT. CDR3 nucleotides: TGTGCCAGCTTTCGTCCCTTCATGAACACTGAAGCTTTCTTT. Protein sequence: CASFRPFMNTEAFF.

V gene TRBV7-2 combines with J gene TRBJ2-1, with 7 positions matching TRBD1. The germline V gene encodes CDR1 SGHTA and CDR2 FQGNSA. The trim removed 3 bases at V and 2 bases at J, leaving 4 bases unmatched. The CDR3 loop spans 15 amino acids. The CDR3: CASSFSQGAYNEQFF. In nucleotides, the CDR3 is TGTGCCAGCAGCTTTAGCCAGGGGGCCTACAATGAGCAGTTCTTC.

This clonotype has more than one count but fewer than ten. The chain has TRBV5-1 and TRBJ2-5, with D tentatively TRBD2 (6 bases). Germline V gene sequence: CDR1 SGHRS, CDR2 YFSETQ. The CDR3 loop spans 14 amino acids. Trimming left V 2 bases short and J 3 bases short, with 11 bases between. The CDR3 region has the DNA TGCGCCAGCAGCTTTGGGACTCAGGAAGAGACCCAGTACTTC. This translates into CASSFGTQEETQYF.